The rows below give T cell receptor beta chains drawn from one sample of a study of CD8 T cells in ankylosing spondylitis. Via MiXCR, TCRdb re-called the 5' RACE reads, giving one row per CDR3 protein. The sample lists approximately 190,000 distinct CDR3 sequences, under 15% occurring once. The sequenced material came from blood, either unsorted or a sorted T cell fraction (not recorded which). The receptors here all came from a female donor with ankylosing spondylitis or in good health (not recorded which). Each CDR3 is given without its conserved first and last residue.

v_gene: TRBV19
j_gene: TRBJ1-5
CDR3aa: ASSRINRPQH

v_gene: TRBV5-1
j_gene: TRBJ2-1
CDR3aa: ASSLAVASGRYEQF

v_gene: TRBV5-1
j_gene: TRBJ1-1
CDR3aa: ASSLTATNTEAF

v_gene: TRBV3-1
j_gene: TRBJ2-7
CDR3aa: ASSREVPGTGCTEQY

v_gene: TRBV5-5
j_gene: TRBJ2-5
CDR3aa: ASSLRHQETQY

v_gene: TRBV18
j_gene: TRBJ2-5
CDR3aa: ASLTAETQY

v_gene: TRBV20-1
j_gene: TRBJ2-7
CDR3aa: SARGSLFSYEQY

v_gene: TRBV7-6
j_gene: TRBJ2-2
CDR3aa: ASSLNSAIRDWRNTGELF

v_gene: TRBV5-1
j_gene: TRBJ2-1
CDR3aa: ASSLAGGEYNEQF

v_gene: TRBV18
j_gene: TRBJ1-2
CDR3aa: ASSPNRDHYGYT

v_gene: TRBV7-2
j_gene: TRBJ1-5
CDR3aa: ASSAWNQPQH

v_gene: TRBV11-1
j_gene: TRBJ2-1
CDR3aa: ASRASGRSNEQF

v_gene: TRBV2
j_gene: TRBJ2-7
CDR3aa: ASSGRKTQTSYEQY

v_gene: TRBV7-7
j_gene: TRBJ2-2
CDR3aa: ASGPMSTGELF

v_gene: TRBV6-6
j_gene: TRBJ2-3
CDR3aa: ASSYDLVDTQY

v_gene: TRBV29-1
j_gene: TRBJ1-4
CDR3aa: SVEVESDNEKLF

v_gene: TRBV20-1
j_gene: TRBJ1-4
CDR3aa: SARKEVRSNEKLF

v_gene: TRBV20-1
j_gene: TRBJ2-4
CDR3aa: TIPGNIQY

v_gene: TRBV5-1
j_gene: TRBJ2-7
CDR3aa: ASSPYRGDYEQY

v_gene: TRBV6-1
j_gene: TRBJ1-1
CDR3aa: ASYPLGSPNTEAF

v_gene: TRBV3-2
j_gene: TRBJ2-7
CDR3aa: ASSLPLSGTGVGSGESSYEQY

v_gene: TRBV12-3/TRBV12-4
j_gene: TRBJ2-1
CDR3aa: ASNLGYEQF

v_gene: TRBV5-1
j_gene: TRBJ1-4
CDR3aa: ASSPEEVVNEKLF

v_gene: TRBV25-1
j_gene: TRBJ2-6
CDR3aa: ASSEAGTGDSGANVLT

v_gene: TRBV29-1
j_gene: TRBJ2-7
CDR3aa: SVKRTGPTYEQY

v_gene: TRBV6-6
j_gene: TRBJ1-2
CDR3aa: ASSLQGTYGYT

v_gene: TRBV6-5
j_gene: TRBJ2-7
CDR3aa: AATRENEQY

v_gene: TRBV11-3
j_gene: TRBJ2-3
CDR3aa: ASSLGLADSTDTQY

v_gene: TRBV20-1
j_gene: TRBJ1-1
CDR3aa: SARDGLTGTEAF